This entry is about one TCR beta chain. The data originate from a study of blood T cell repertoires in COVID-19. As for the study in general: The origin of the acute and convalescent COVID-19 samples was the United States, Italy and Spain. PBMCs, B-cell-depleted T cells, or T cells were the source of the cDNA or gDNA that made up the material.

In the original workflow: Estimates of nucleated cell counts were drawn from the amplification of reference gene primers. The table came from immunoSEQ multiplex PCR; TCRdb's copy has only in-frame clones and leaves some out. V and J calls and clone size follow that table, whereas D and trimming were derived from the DNA. This table holds roughly 150,000 clones, 80% found once. This receptor was taken from a man in his sixties with acute or convalescent COVID-19. The sample comprised peripheral blood.

The CDR3 reads CASSSAGGPYEQYF. Written as DNA, the CDR3 is TGTGCCAGTAGTAGTGCGGGAGGGCCTTACGAGCAGTACTTC. The rearrangement joins TRBV19 to TRBJ2-7; 9 bases line up with TRBD2. CDR1 and CDR2 (germline): LNHDA, SQIVND (reference sequence). CDR3 size: 14 residues. J was trimmed by 4 bases and V by 4 bases; bases with no gene match: 5.